One sample yielded the 16 T cell receptor beta chains listed below, sequenced in a study of blood T cell repertoires in COVID-19. Measured with immunoSEQ multiplex PCR; TCRdb has only the in-frame clones, and not every one. Of some 190,000 clones detected, under 90% appear once; the ten largest clones hold 7.8%. Sequencing input: peripheral blood. All receptors come from a woman of 80 years or more with COVID-19, enrolled during active disease.

This clone is a singleton in its sample. This CDR3 is CASSVEAGRSGEKLFF. DNA of the CDR3: TGTGCCAGCAGCGTAGAGGCGGGGCGGTCTGGTGAAAAACTGTTTTTT. The chain couples TRBV9 to TRBJ1-4; TRBD1 might be the D (5 bases). The germline V gene encodes CDR1 SGDLS and CDR2 YYNGEE. This CDR3 contains 16 residues. With 0 bases removed from V and 7 bases from J, the gap between germline ends came to 16 bases. The full variable domain, its missing parts supplied by reference TRBV9 and TRBJ1-4, is DSGVTQTPKHLITATGQRVTLRCSPRSGDLSVYWYQQSLDQGLQFLIQYYNGEERAKGNILERFSAQQFPDLHSELNLSSLELGDSALYFCASSVEAGRSGEKLFFGSGTQLSVL.

V is TRBV5-1 and J is TRBJ2-2, with 9 bases lining up with TRBD1. Germline CDR1 reads SGHRS; CDR2 reads YFSETQ. V trimming: 1 base; J trimming: 0 bases; junction bases outside the gene matches: 13. This CDR3 comprises 20 residues. Here the CDR3 DNA reads TGCGCCAGCAGCTTGTTCTCCGTGACAGGGGGGACGGCGAACACCGGGGAGCTGTTTTTT. Its protein product is CASSLFSVTGGTANTGELFF.

The CDR3 DNA reads as TGTGCCAGCAGCTCGGAGGCTCTGAGCTCCTATAATTCACCCCTCCACTTT. Protein: CASSSEALSSYNSPLHF. V is TRBV5-4 and J is TRBJ1-6; D is undetermined. The CDR3 contains 17 residues. The V gene's germline CDR1 is SGHNT and CDR2 YYREEE (reference sequence). V lost 3 bases to trimming and J lost 0 bases, with 13 bases between them. Full variable domain (remainder filled in from reference TRBV5-4 and TRBJ1-6): ETGVTQSPTHLIKTRGQQVTLRCSSQSGHNTVSWYQQALGQGPQFIFQYYREEENGRGNFPPRFSGLQFPNYSSELNVNALELDDSALYLCASSSEALSSYNSPLHFGNGTRLTVT.

The gene calls are TRBV6-4 and TRBJ1-1; a possible D gene is TRBD1 (5 bases). The germline gives CDR1 MRHNA, CDR2 SNTAGT. The CDR3 contains 13 residues. Trimming left V 4 bases short and J 5 bases short, with 11 bases between. CDR3 residues: CASSAGARTEAFF. The CDR3 region has the DNA TGTGCCAGCAGTGCTGGGGCGCGGACTGAAGCTTTCTTT.

This clone was counted a few times. The J gene is TRBJ1-5, the V gene TRBV18, with 7 positions matching TRBD1. V dropped 2 bases and J dropped 2; count of bases not matched to a gene: 3. There are 15 residues in the CDR3. Germline lookup yields CDR1 KGHSH and CDR2 LQKENI. In DNA form, the CDR3 reads TGTGCCAGCTCACCAGGGACAGCGGGCAATCAGCCCCAGCATTTT. Residues: CASSPGTAGNQPQHF.

The chain combines TRBV25-1 with TRBJ2-1; D gene uncertain. Germline lookup yields CDR1 MGHDK and CDR2 SYGVNS. The CDR3 runs 14 residues. Trimming pared 5 bases from V and 0 bases from J, leaving 8 bases between. CDR3 residues: CASSQSSSYNEQFF. The CDR3 DNA is TGTGCCAGCAGTCAGTCTAGCTCCTACAATGAGCAGTTCTTC. Full variable domain (outside the CDR3, taken from reference TRBV25-1 and TRBJ2-1): EADIYQTPRYLVIGTGKKITLECSQTMGHDKMYWYQQDPGMELHLIHYSYGVNSTEKGDLSSESTVSRIRTEHFPLTLESARPSHTSQYLCASSQSSSYNEQFFGPGTRLTVL.

This chain joins TRBV12-5 and TRBJ2-3, with D possibly matching TRBD2 (6 bases). The germline V gene encodes CDR1 LGHNT and CDR2 FRNRAP. The CDR3 has 13 residues. The V and J ends lost 1 base and 6 bases respectively, with 8 bases between them. CDR3 amino acids: CASGLGGVDTQYF. The CDR3 DNA is TGTGCTAGTGGTTTGGGGGGGGTGGATACGCAGTATTTT.

The chain combines TRBV5-6 with TRBJ1-3; D gene uncertain. Germline V gene data show CDR1 as SGHDT and CDR2 as YYEEEE. This CDR3 contains 16 residues. Trimming shortened V by 3 bases and J by 0 bases, and 13 bases separated the two germline ends. Written as DNA, the CDR3 is TGTGCCAGCAGCTCCCCCAGAACCAGCTCTGGAAACACCATATATTTT. It specifies CASSSPRTSSGNTIYF.

The chain recombines TRBV6-5 with TRBJ1-4; D call uncertain. Looked up from germline, CDR1 is MNHEY and CDR2 is SVGAGI. The V end was cut by 8 bases, the J end by 8 bases, with 12 bases between. The CDR3 sequence is 12 residues long. The CDR3 reads CASSYRREKLFF. CDR3 nucleotides: TGTGCCAGCTCTTACCGGCGGGAAAAACTGTTTTTT.

This clone showed up just a few times. Different DNA sequences within this sample yield the same CDR3. The rearrangement links TRBV11-2 to TRBJ2-7, with a tentative D call TRBD2 (6 bases). Germline V gene sequence: CDR1 SGHAT, CDR2 FQNNGV. V lost 3 bases to trimming and J lost 3 bases, with 9 bases between them. This CDR3 region has 13 residues. The CDR3 loop is CASSFSGGYEQYF. The CDR3 bases are TGTGCCAGCAGCTTCTCCGGGGGCTACGAGCAGTACTTC.

V and J are TRBV3-1 (or the pseudogene TRBV3-2) and TRBJ2-5, with no clear D. The CDR3 is 13 residues long. From germline, CDR1 is LGHDT and CDR2 YNNKEL (reference sequence). Trimming removed 5 bases at V and 5 bases at J, with 12 bases between. CDR3 residues: CASSGTAGETQYF. Written as DNA, the CDR3 is TGTGCCAGCAGCGGCACAGCTGGGGAGACCCAGTACTTC.

The chain employs TRBV15 and TRBJ2-2; unclear D gene. V lost 0 bases to trimming and J lost 6 bases, with 8 bases between them. The germline gives CDR1 LNHNV, CDR2 YYDKDF (reference sequence). The CDR3 is 14 amino acids. CDR3 region: CATSRDPSAGELFF. In DNA form, the CDR3 reads TGTGCCACCAGCAGAGATCCCTCAGCCGGGGAGCTGTTTTTT.

The chain has TRBV6-1 and TRBJ2-7, with a weak D call TRBD1 (7 bases). The germline V gene encodes CDR1 MNHNS and CDR2 SASEGT. Trimming stripped 3 bases from V and 3 bases from J, with 12 bases between. The CDR3 length is 14 residues. CDR3 in DNA: TGTGCCAGCAGTGATACAGGGGACTTCTACGAGCAGTACTTC. It codes for CASSDTGDFYEQYF.

V gene TRBV5-1 combines with J gene TRBJ1-1; D is possibly TRBD1 (5 bases). From germline, CDR1 is SGHRS and CDR2 YFSETQ. V was shortened by 0 bases and J by 3 bases, with 9 bases between the two germline ends. There are 14 residues in the CDR3. The CDR3 nucleotides are TGCGCCAGCAGCTTGGACAGGTCCGACACTGAAGCTTTCTTT. Translation gives CASSLDRSDTEAFF. The full variable domain, completed using reference TRBV5-1 and TRBJ1-1, is KAGVTQTPRYLIKTRGQQVTLSCSPISGHRSVSWYQQTPGQGLQFLFEYFSETQRNKGNFPGRFSGRQFSNSRSEMNVSTLELGDSALYLCASSLDRSDTEAFFGQGTRLTVV.

About this clone: The same CDR3 also results from other DNA sequences found in this sample. The CDR3 loop reads CASSTDRVYSNQPQHF. The CDR3 nucleotides read TGTGCCAGTAGTACCGACAGGGTATATAGCAATCAGCCCCAGCATTTT. The V call is TRBV19, the J call TRBJ1-5; 7 bases match TRBD1. The V segment lost 4 bases and the J segment 0 bases; nucleotides outside the gene matches: 6. The CDR3 totals 16 residues. Germline CDR1 LNHDA, CDR2 SQIVND (reference sequence).

This clone was found once. The chain couples TRBV2 to TRBJ2-7, with a tentative D call TRBD1 (5 bases). The CDR3 has 14 residues. V lost 8 bases, J lost 1 base, and 15 bases lay in between. CDR1 is SNHLY and CDR2 is FYNNEI in the germline V gene. The CDR3 sequence: CASAKGQGSYEQYF. The CDR3 DNA is TGTGCCAGCGCTAAGGGGCAGGGTTCCTACGAGCAGTACTTC.